This T cell receptor beta chain was sequenced in a study of shared clonotypes between healthy human individuals. Assay used: immunoSEQ multiplex PCR; TCRdb lists only in-frame clones, some missing. The sample contains about 380,000 clones, 96% of which appear only once. The ends were cut back, 4 bases at V and 2 bases at J, with 5 bases in the middle. The CDR3 runs to 13 residues. Germline V gives CDR1 ENHRY, CDR2 SYGVKD. A few counts support this clone. This same CDR3 is encoded by further DNA sequences in the sample. The material sequenced was memory CD8+ T cells sorted from blood. Subset noted: CD45RO+ cells pooled with CCR7-negative TemRA cells. This clonotype was sampled from a man aged 30 to 39 in good health. The V gene is TRBV10-3, the J gene TRBJ2-2, with D possibly matching TRBD1 (5 bases). The CDR3 nucleotides read TGTGCCATCAGTGGGACAAACACCGGGGAGCTGTTTTTT. This encodes CAISGTNTGELFF.